These 16 T cell receptor beta chains came from one sample sequenced in a study of T cells after yellow fever vaccination (dated by TCRdb to the late 2010s). The library was made by 5' RACE. Instrument used: Illumina HiSeq 2500. TCRdb ran its own pipeline on the public reads, namely fastp trimming at Q25 and MiXCR clone calling, and kept in-frame beta chains. Rows are combined by CDR3 protein, so each entry shows the most common genes and DNA. A total of approximately 580,000 distinct CDR3 sequences appear in this sample, around 16% of them only once. The ten biggest clones cover around a sixth of the sample. This sample's treatment or condition label indicates: live attenuated yellow fever vaccine strain. Sequencing was performed on PBMCs, taken around 5 days after the first yellow fever vaccination. Receptor source: a man aged 18 to 29 who received the YFV17D yellow fever vaccine.

The table lists this clonotype with a few counts. The chain carries TRBV4-2 and TRBJ2-3; 8 nucleotides align to TRBD2. Germline CDR1 reads LGHNA; CDR2 reads YNFKEQ. V dropped 0 bases and J dropped 5; count of bases not matched to a gene: 10. This CDR3 is 17 amino acids long. CDR3 nucleotides: TGTGCCAGCAGCCAAGATTGGGCGGCTAGCGGGCTAGATACGCAGTATTTT. Its translation: CASSQDWAASGLDTQYF.

There are a few counts of this clonotype. V gene TRBV5-1 combines with J gene TRBJ2-7; a possible D gene is TRBD1 (6 bases). The V end lost 2 bases, the J end lost 3 bases, and 12 bases lay between the germline ends. The CDR3 covers 14 residues. Germline values: CDR1 SGHRS, CDR2 YFSETQ. The DNA of the CDR3 is TGCGCCAGCAGCTTACAGGGTTCTTTCTACGAGCAGTACGTC. Its translation is CASSLQGSFYEQYV.

DNA for the CDR3: TGTGCCAGCAGCCCCAGGGGACAGGACTATGGCTACACCTTC. Translated, it gives CASSPRGQDYGYTF. The chain is built from TRBV3-1 and TRBJ1-2; 8 nucleotides align to TRBD1. The CDR3 extends over 14 amino acids. The germline V gene has CDR1 LGHDT and CDR2 YNNKEL (reference sequence). The junction had 4 bases not matched to a gene; V was cut back by 4 bases and J by 3 bases.

This sequence joins TRBV6-5 and TRBJ1-3; the match to TRBD1 covers 7 bases. Germline V gene sequence: CDR1 MNHEY, CDR2 SVGAGI. There are 13 residues in the CDR3. The V gene end was trimmed by 4 bases and the J gene end by 8 bases; junction bases not matched to a gene: 5. CDR3 region: CASSSGDRHTIYF. As DNA, the CDR3 is TGTGCCAGCAGTTCCGGGGACAGACACACCATATATTTT.

This chain uses TRBV6-5 with TRBJ1-1, with a possible D match to TRBD1 (5 bases). CDR1 is MNHEY, CDR2 SVGAGI, per germline. Trimming stripped 2 bases from V and 13 bases from J, with 17 bases between. This CDR3 comprises 13 residues. The CDR3 reads CASSYGASGVDFF. The CDR3 DNA sequence: TGTGCCAGCAGTTACGGGGCGAGCGGAGTTGATTTCTTT.

V and J are TRBV7-9 and TRBJ1-1; unclear D gene. The CDR3 runs 14 residues. Germline V CDR1 and CDR2: SEHNR, FQNEAQ (reference sequence). V lost 3 bases to trimming and J lost 8 bases, with 16 bases between them. This CDR3 is CASSLFLDRKEAFF. The CDR3 bases are TGTGCCAGCAGCTTGTTTCTCGATCGGAAAGAAGCTTTCTTT.

This clonotype was recorded at least ten times. The chain recombines TRBV5-1 with TRBJ1-2; D uncertain. V dropped 1 base and J dropped 5 bases, with 9 bases sitting between them. This CDR3 has 13 residues. CDR1 is SGHRS and CDR2 is YFSETQ in the germline V gene. CDR3 nucleotides: TGCGCCAGCAGCTTGCTCCCTGAGTATGGCTACACCTTC. Translating gives CASSLLPEYGYTF.

In this sample, this clonotype turned up many times. This sequence joins TRBV5-1 and TRBJ1-1; D is possibly TRBD1 (5 bases). Germline assignment: CDR1 SGHRS and CDR2 YFSETQ. This CDR3 is 15 amino acids long. V dropped 0 bases and J dropped 4 bases, with 13 bases sitting between them. The CDR3 sequence: CASSLGWGDVTEAFF. CDR3 DNA: TGCGCCAGCAGCTTGGGTTGGGGCGACGTCACTGAAGCTTTCTTT.

The chain employs TRBV5-4 and TRBJ2-1; 8 positions agree with TRBD1. With 4 bases clipped from V and 1 base from J, the junction kept 7 bases outside the gene matches. The CDR3 length is 16 residues. Germline V gene lookup returns CDR1 SGHNT and CDR2 YYREEE (reference sequence). The CDR3 nucleotides are TGTGCCAGCAGCCCGTTCGGACAGGGATCCTACAATGAGCAGTTCTTC. It is translated as CASSPFGQGSYNEQFF.

This clonotype appeared a few times. The chain combines TRBV12-3 or TRBV12-4 with TRBJ2-1; 7 nucleotides agree with TRBD2. V was clipped by 7 bases and J by 8 bases; unmatched bases: 8. The CDR3 has 13 residues. The CDR3 region is CASTWGGWDEQFF. As DNA, the CDR3 is TGTGCCAGCACCTGGGGGGGTTGGGATGAGCAGTTCTTC.

This clonotype was seen more than once but under ten times. The CDR3 loop reads CASSGTGYLDEQYF. The CDR3 DNA is TGTGCCAGTTCCGGGACAGGGTATCTCGACGAGCAGTACTTC. The V gene is TRBV19, the J gene TRBJ2-7, with 9 bases aligning to TRBD1. The CDR3 totals 14 residues. Germline values: CDR1 LNHDA, CDR2 SQIVND (reference sequence). V gave up 8 bases and J gave up 5 bases; unmatched junction bases: 10.

This clonotype has just a few counts. The CDR3 reads CASTTAGTEAFF. Written as DNA, the CDR3 is TGTGCCAGCACGACAGCGGGCACTGAAGCTTTCTTT. This chain uses TRBV12-3 or TRBV12-4 with TRBJ1-1; possibly TRBD1 for D (5 bases). V lost 7 bases, J lost 4 bases, and 10 bases lay in between. This CDR3 is built from 12 residues.

This rearrangement joins TRBV7-2 to TRBJ2-3; 7 positions match TRBD2. Germline V gene sequence: CDR1 SGHTA, CDR2 FQGNSA. J was trimmed by 6 bases and V by 1 base; bases with no gene match: 13. The CDR3 length is 17 residues. CDR3 bases: TGTGCCAGCAGCTTAGTTTCCAGCGGGGCAGTCATCGATACGCAGTATTTT. As protein: CASSLVSSGAVIDTQYF.

This chain uses TRBV29-1 with TRBJ2-5; 7 bases agree with TRBD2. V shed 3 bases, J shed 9 bases, and the junction held 7 bases outside the gene matches. The germline V gene has CDR1 SQVTM and CDR2 ANQGSEA. CDR3 length equals 12 residues. CDR3 sequence: CSVDNSGEAQYF. CDR3 nucleotides: TGCAGCGTTGATAACAGCGGGGAGGCCCAGTACTTC.

The CDR3 region has the DNA TGTGCCAGCAGCTTCGGGGGGGTACTCTACAATGAGCAGTTCTTC. This gives the protein CASSFGGVLYNEQFF. The rearrangement uses TRBV7-3 and TRBJ2-1; 8 nucleotides agree with TRBD2. This CDR3 is 15 amino acids long. The germline gives CDR1 SGHTA, CDR2 FQGTGA. Losses at the gene ends were 3 bases for V and 3 bases for J; bases not matched to a gene: 4.

This clonotype was counted between two and nine times. The rearrangement links TRBV12-3 or TRBV12-4 to TRBJ1-6; a weak D match, TRBD1 (6 bases). CDR3 size: 15 residues. Trimming shortened V by 2 bases and J by 9 bases, and 14 bases separated the two germline ends. DNA of the CDR3: TGTGCCAGCAGTTTAAGGGGGGGGGTTTTTTCACCCCTCCACTTT. Protein: CASSLRGGVFSPLHF.